The 18 T cell receptor beta chains below all came from one sample that was sequenced in a study of T cell repertoires in cytomegalovirus infection. TCRdb reanalysed the reads using MiXCR and keeps one entry per CDR3 protein. The sample shows 150,000 to 200,000 distinct CDR3 sequences, around 15% of them seen only once. The sample taken for sequencing was PBMCs. These TCRs come from a human donor in good health (CMV status not recorded). Some clones in this sample may be carry-over from other donors' samples.

This chain joins TRBV11-2 and TRBJ2-4; TRBD1 agrees at 7 bases. The V gene's germline CDR1 is SGHAT and CDR2 FQNNGV. The length of the CDR3 is 16 residues. With V trimmed by 5 bases and J by 0 bases, 7 bases remained unmatched. The CDR3, as DNA: TGTGCCAGCAGCAGTGGGACAGCGATAGCCAAAAACATTCAGTACTTC. Its translation: CASSSGTAIAKNIQYF.

The rearrangement uses TRBV12-3 or TRBV12-4 and TRBJ2-5; 12 bases line up with TRBD2. The CDR3 loop spans 16 amino acids. After removal of 4 bases from V and 5 bases from J, the junction contained 8 bases not matched to a gene. In DNA, the CDR3 is TGTGCCAGCAGTTCCTCGACTAGCGGGAGAGGGGAGACCCAGTACTTC. Its translation: CASSSSTSGRGETQYF.

This clonotype showed up just a few times. The chain uses TRBV13 and TRBJ2-7, with D possibly matching TRBD2 (5 bases). The CDR3 covers 14 residues. Germline V lookup: CDR1 PRHDT, CDR2 FYEKMQ (reference sequence). The germline V and J ends were trimmed by 0 bases and 5 bases, with 11 bases remaining between them. The CDR3 sequence: CASSLGPGSDEQYF. DNA for the CDR3: TGTGCCAGCAGCTTAGGGCCGGGATCGGACGAGCAGTACTTC.

V and J are TRBV12-3 or TRBV12-4 and TRBJ1-5; D is perhaps TRBD1 (5 bases). This CDR3 has 14 amino acids. V lost 5 bases and J lost 0, with 8 bases in between. The CDR3 sequence is CASSDSRSNQPQHF. CDR3 coding DNA: TGTGCCAGCAGTGACAGCCGTAGCAATCAGCCCCAGCATTTT.

This clonotype was found many times. The V and J genes are TRBV7-8 and TRBJ2-3, with D unresolved. With 5 bases removed from V and 6 bases from J, the gap between germline ends came to 9 bases. There are 12 residues in the CDR3. CDR1 and CDR2 from the germline V gene are SGHVS and FQNEAQ. The CDR3 protein is CASSPSEDTQYF. The CDR3 nucleotides read TGTGCCAGCAGCCCGTCGGAGGATACGCAGTATTTT.

In the case of this clonotype: This could be a read error, since a much larger clone is one nucleotide away. The chain uses TRBV7-6 and TRBJ2-7, with a possible D match to TRBD1 (6 bases). The germline V gene has CDR1 SGHVS and CDR2 FNYEAQ. V dropped 1 base and J dropped 2 bases, with 9 bases sitting between them. The CDR3 contains 14 residues. The CDR3 loop is CASSLGTEAYEQYF. CDR3 nucleotide sequence: TGTGCCAGCAGCTTAGGGACAGAAGCCTACGAGCAGTACTTC.

There are many counts of this clonotype. The chain joins TRBV7-2 to TRBJ1-5; the D gene is possibly TRBD1 (6 bases). In germline, CDR1 is SGHTA, CDR2 FQGNSA. The CDR3 covers 16 residues. The germline V and J ends were trimmed by 5 bases and 6 bases, with 20 bases remaining between them. CDR3: CASSEAGQMRGQPQHF. The CDR3 nucleotides read TGTGCCAGCAGCGAAGCCGGACAGATGAGAGGTCAGCCCCAGCATTTT.

This clonotype was detected many times. The chain joins TRBV7-2 to TRBJ1-1; D not resolved. V was clipped by 3 bases and J by 7 bases, with 18 bases between them. CDR1 SGHTA and CDR2 FQGNSA come from the germline V gene. This CDR3 has 15 residues. The CDR3 spells CASSFPQTVSLEAFF. CDR3 bases: TGTGCCAGCAGCTTCCCACAGACGGTCTCGCTTGAAGCTTTCTTT.

There are many counts of this clonotype. The DNA of the CDR3 is TGTGCCAGCAGGCCACGGGACAATAATAACAATGAGCAGTTCTTC. Translation gives CASRPRDNNNNEQFF. This rearrangement joins TRBV7-2 to TRBJ2-1; perhaps TRBD1 as D (6 bases). This CDR3 is built from 15 residues. V shed 6 bases and J shed 5 bases, with 17 bases lying between them. Per germline, CDR1 SGHTA and CDR2 FQGNSA.

Ten or more counts support this clonotype. The chain employs TRBV6-2 or TRBV6-3 and TRBJ2-7; D gene unclear. Trimming stripped 2 bases from V and 0 bases from J, with 8 bases between. CDR3 length: 14 amino acids. Germline CDR1 reads MNHEY; CDR2 reads SVGEGT. CDR3 DNA sequence: TGTGCCAGCAGTTACGAACGGTCCTCCTACGAGCAGTACTTC. Protein sequence: CASSYERSSYEQYF.

This clonotype was seen at least ten times. The rearrangement uses TRBV7-2 and TRBJ2-5; maybe TRBD2 (5 bases). V lost 5 bases and J 2 bases, leaving 9 bases between the germline ends. From germline, CDR1 is SGHTA and CDR2 FQGNSA. CDR3 length: 13 residues. The DNA for the CDR3 is TGTGCCAGCAGCCGAGGGCTACAAGAGACCCAGTACTTC. Its translation: CASSRGLQETQYF.

This clonotype was counted many times. The rearrangement joins TRBV5-1 to TRBJ2-5, with D unresolved. Looked up from germline, CDR1 is SGHRS and CDR2 is YFSETQ. This CDR3 is 16 amino acids long. Trimming pared 5 bases from V and 0 bases from J, leaving 17 bases between. The CDR3 bases are TGCGCCAGCAGACTTCGGCCGCTAGTGAACCAAGAGACCCAGTACTTC. Translation: CASRLRPLVNQETQYF.

This clonotype was recorded a few times. The chain links TRBV29-1 to TRBJ1-2; D ambiguous. CDR1 is SQVTM and CDR2 is ANQGSEA in the germline V gene. CDR3 size: 14 residues. Trimming took 5 bases from V and 6 from J, leaving 19 bases between them. The CDR3 reads CSVPNPRRRNGYTF. The CDR3 DNA is TGCAGCGTTCCAAATCCCCGCCGAAGGAATGGCTACACCTTC.

V gene TRBV7-2 combines with J gene TRBJ1-1, with TRBD1 identical over 8 bases. The CDR3 loop spans 14 amino acids. The V segment lost 6 bases and the J segment 1 base; nucleotides outside the gene matches: 4. The germline gives CDR1 SGHTA, CDR2 FQGNSA. The CDR3 is CASRFDRGNTEAFF. In DNA, the CDR3 is TGTGCCAGCAGGTTCGACAGGGGGAACACTGAAGCTTTCTTT.

This clonotype was detected only a few times. The rearrangement links TRBV12-3 or TRBV12-4 to TRBJ1-2, with D hard to call. This CDR3 contains 13 residues. V shed 2 bases and J shed 1 base, with 5 bases lying between them. The CDR3 bases are TGTGCCAGCAGTTTACAGTTTAACTATGGCTACACCTTC. Residues: CASSLQFNYGYTF.

The chain combines TRBV19 with TRBJ2-2, with 15 nucleotides matching TRBD2. The CDR3 totals 16 residues. Germline V lookup: CDR1 LNHDA, CDR2 SQIVND (reference sequence). The junction had 5 bases not matched to a gene; V was cut back by 3 bases and J by 9 bases. In nucleotides, the CDR3 is TGTGCCAGTAGTATCGACGGGACTAGCGGGAGGCGGGAGCTGTTTTTT. Translation: CASSIDGTSGRRELFF.

This clonotype was counted at least ten times. One junction end does not reproduce the germline sequence, and a read error may be involved. The V and J genes are TRBV28 and TRBJ2-5; a possible D gene is TRBD2 (5 bases). Germline V gene sequence: CDR1 MDHEN, CDR2 SYDVKM. The CDR3 has 15 amino acids. This chain's CDR3 is CASNLPGMEGETQYF. CDR3 nucleotides: TGTGCCAGCAATTTACCGGGGATGGAAGGAGAGACCCAGTACTTC. Full variable domain (outside the CDR3, taken from reference TRBV28 and TRBJ2-5): DVKVTQSSRYLVKRTGEKVFLECVQDMDHENMFWYRQDPGLGLRLIYFSYDVKMKEKGDIPEGYSVSREKKERFSLILESASTNQTSMYLCASNLPGMEGETQYFGPGTRLLVL.

This clonotype has only a few counts. J is TRBJ2-1 and V is TRBV19; D unclear. The germline V gene has CDR1 LNHDA and CDR2 SQIVND (reference sequence). CDR3 length equals 14 residues. Trimming cost V 7 bases and J 10 bases, with 20 bases left between them. The CDR3 sequence: CASMNVGQSNEQFF. In DNA, the CDR3 is TGTGCCAGTATGAATGTAGGGCAGAGCAACGAGCAGTTCTTC.